The TCR beta chain described here comes from a study of cytotoxic CD8 clonotypes in ibrutinib-treated CLL. At the level of the study: After a median roughly 12 months on treatment (6 to 36), response samples were drawn.

The method was immunoSEQ multiplex PCR; TCRdb's version includes in-frame clones alone and lacks a portion of them. The repertoire has roughly 17,000 clones, about 64% of them found once; the top ten carry roughly 27%. Germline values: CDR1 KGHSH, CDR2 LQKENI. V was trimmed by 10 bases and J by 8 bases, leaving 17 bases between them. The CDR3 runs to 13 residues. The sequence derives from a human donor with chronic lymphocytic leukemia. The V and J genes are TRBV18 and TRBJ2-2; the D is unclear. This material consisted of PBMCs, taken after 12 months of ibrutinib treatment. CDR3 residues: CATTARAVGELFF. Here the CDR3 DNA reads TGTGCCACCACGGCACGCGCGGTAGGGGAGCTGTTTTTT.